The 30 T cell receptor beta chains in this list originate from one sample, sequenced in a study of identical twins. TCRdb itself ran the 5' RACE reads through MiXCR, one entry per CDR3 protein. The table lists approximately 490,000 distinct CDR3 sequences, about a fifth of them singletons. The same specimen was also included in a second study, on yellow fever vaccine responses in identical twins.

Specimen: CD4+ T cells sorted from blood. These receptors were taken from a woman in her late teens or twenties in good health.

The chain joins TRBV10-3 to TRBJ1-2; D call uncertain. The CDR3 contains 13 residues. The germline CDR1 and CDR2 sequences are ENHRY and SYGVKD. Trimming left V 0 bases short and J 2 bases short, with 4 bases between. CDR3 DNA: TGTGCCATCAGTGAGTCCGAGAACTATGGCTACACCTTC. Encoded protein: CAISESENYGYTF.

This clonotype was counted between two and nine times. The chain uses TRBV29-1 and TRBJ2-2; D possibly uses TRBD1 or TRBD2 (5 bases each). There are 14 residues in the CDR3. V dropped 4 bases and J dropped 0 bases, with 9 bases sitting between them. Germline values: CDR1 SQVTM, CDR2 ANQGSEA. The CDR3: CSVARGSNTGELFF. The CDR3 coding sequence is TGCAGCGTTGCGAGGGGTTCGAACACCGGGGAGCTGTTTTTT.

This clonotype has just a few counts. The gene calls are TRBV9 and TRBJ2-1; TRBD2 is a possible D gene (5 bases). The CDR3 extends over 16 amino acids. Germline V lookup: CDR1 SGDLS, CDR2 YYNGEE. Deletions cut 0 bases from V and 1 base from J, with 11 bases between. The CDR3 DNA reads TGTGCCAGCAGCGTAGCTGCCGGGAATTCCTACAATGAGCAGTTCTTC. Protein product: CASSVAAGNSYNEQFF. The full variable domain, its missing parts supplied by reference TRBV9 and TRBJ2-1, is DSGVTQTPKHLITATGQRVTLRCSPRSGDLSVYWYQQSLDQGLQFLIQYYNGEERAKGNILERFSAQQFPDLHSELNLSSLELGDSALYFCASSVAAGNSYNEQFFGPGTRLTVL.

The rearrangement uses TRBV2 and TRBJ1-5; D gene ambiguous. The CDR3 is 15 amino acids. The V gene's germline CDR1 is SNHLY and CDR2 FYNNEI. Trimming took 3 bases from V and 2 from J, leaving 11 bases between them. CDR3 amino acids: CASSERQGGNQPQHF. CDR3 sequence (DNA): TGTGCCAGCAGTGAGCGGCAAGGCGGCAATCAGCCCCAGCATTTT.

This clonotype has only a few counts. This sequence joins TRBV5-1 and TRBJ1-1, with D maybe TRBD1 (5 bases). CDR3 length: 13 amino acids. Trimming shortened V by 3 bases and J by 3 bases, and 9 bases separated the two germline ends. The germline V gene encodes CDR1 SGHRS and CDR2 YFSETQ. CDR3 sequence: CASSWLGDTEAFF. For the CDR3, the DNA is TGCGCCAGCAGCTGGCTAGGGGACACTGAAGCTTTCTTT.

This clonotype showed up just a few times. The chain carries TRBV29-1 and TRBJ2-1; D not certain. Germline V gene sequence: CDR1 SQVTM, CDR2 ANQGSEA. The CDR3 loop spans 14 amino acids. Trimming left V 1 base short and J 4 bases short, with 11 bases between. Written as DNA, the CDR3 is TGCAGCGTTGAAGTCGGCGGAAGTTACAATGAGCAGTTCTTC. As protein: CSVEVGGSYNEQFF.

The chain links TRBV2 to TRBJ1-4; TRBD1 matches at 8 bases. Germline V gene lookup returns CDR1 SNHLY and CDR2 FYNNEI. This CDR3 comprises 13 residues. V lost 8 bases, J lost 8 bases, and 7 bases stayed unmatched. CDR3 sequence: CASGEQGVEKLFF. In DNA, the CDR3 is TGTGCCAGCGGGGAACAGGGGGTCGAAAAACTGTTTTTT.

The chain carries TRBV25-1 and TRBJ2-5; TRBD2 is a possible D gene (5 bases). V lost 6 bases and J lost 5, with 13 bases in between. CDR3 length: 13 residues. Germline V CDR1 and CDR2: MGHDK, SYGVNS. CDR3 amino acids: CASREDPKETQYF. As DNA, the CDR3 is TGTGCCAGCAGGGAGGACCCGAAGGAGACCCAGTACTTC.

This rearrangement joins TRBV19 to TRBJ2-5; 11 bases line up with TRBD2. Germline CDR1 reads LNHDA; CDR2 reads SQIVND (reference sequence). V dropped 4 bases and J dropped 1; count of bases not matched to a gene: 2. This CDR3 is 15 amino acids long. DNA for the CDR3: TGTGCCAGTAGTAATCTAGCGGGGGGCCAAGAGACCCAGTACTTC. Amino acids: CASSNLAGGQETQYF.

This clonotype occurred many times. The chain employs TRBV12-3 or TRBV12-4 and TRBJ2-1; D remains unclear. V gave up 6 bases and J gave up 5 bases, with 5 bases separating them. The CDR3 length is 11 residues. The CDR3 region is CASRVNNEQFF. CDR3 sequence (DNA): TGTGCCAGCAGAGTAAACAATGAGCAGTTCTTC.

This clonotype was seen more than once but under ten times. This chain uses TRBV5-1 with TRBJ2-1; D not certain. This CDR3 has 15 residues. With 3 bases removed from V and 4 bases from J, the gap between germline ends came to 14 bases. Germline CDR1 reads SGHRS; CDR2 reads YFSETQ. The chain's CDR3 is CASSSTGDTYNEQFF. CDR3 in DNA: TGCGCCAGCAGCTCAACCGGTGACACTTACAATGAGCAGTTCTTC. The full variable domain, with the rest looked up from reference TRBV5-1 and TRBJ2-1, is KAGVTQTPRYLIKTRGQQVTLSCSPISGHRSVSWYQQTPGQGLQFLFEYFSETQRNKGNFPGRFSGRQFSNSRSEMNVSTLELGDSALYLCASSSTGDTYNEQFFGPGTRLTVL.

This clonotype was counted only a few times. As DNA, the CDR3 is TGTGCCAGCAGCCCCAGGGGGGTGCCTAATTCACCCCTCCACTTT. Translated, it gives CASSPRGVPNSPLHF. The chain uses TRBV11-2 and TRBJ1-6; 7 bases match TRBD1. The CDR3 runs to 15 residues. From germline, CDR1 is SGHAT and CDR2 FQNNGV. The V gene end was trimmed by 5 bases and the J gene end by 6 bases; junction bases not matched to a gene: 7.

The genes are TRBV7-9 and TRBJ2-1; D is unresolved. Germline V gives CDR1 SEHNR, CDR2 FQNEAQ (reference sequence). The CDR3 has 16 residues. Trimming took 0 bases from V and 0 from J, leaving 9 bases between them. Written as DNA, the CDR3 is TGTGCCAGCAGCTTAGCGGGCCTAAGCTCCTACAATGAGCAGTTCTTC. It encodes CASSLAGLSSYNEQFF. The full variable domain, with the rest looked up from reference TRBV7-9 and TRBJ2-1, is DTGVSQNPRHKITKRGQNVTFRCDPISEHNRLYWYRQTLGQGPEFLTYFQNEAQLEKSRLLSDRFSAERPKGSFSTLEIQRTEQGDSAMYLCASSLAGLSSYNEQFFGPGTRLTVL.

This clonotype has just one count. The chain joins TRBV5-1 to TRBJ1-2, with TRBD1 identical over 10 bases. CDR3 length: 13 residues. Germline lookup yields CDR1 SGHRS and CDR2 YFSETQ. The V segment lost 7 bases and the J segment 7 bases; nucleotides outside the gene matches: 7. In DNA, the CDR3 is TGCGCCAGCGGGGACAGGGGAGTTTCTGGCTACACCTTC. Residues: CASGDRGVSGYTF.

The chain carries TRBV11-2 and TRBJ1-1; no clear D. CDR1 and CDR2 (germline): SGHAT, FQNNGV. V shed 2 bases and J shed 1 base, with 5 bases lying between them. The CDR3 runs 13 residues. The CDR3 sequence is CASSLSWNTEAFF. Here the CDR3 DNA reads TGTGCCAGCAGCTTAAGTTGGAACACTGAAGCTTTCTTT.

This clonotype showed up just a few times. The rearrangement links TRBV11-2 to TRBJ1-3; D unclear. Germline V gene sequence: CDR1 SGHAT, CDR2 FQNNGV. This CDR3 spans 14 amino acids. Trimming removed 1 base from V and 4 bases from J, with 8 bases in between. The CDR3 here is CASSLVDGGNTIYF. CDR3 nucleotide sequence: TGTGCCAGCAGCTTAGTGGACGGCGGAAACACCATATATTTT.

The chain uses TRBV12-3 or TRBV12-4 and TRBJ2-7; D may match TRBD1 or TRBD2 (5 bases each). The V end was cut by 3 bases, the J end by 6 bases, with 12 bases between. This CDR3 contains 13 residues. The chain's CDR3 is CASSFQGVGEQYV. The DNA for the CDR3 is TGTGCCAGCAGTTTCCAGGGAGTAGGCGAGCAGTACGTC.

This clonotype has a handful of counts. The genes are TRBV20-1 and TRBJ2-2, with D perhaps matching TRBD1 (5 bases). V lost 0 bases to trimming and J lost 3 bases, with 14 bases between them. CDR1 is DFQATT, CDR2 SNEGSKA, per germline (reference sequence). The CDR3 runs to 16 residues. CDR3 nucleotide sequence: TGCAGTGCTAGAGATTTTAGGGGATCGTACACCGGGGAGCTGTTTTTT. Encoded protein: CSARDFRGSYTGELFF.

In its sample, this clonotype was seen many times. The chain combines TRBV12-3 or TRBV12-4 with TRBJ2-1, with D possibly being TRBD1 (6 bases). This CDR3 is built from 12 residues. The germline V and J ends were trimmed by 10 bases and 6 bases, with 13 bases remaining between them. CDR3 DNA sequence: TGTGCCACCATCGACAGGACCAATGAGCAGTTCTTC. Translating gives CATIDRTNEQFF.

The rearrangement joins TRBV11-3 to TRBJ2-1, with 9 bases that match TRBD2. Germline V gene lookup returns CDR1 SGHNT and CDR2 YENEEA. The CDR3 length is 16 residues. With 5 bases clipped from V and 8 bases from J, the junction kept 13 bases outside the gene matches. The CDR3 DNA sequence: TGTGCCAGCAGCCTGGGGAGAGCGGGAGGTGAGGATGAGCAGTTCTTC. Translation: CASSLGRAGGEDEQFF.

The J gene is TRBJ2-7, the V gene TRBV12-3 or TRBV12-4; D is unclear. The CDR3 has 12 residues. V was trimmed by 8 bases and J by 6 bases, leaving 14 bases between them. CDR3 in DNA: TGTGCCAGCTTTACTACCGGTATCGAGCAGTACTTC. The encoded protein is CASFTTGIEQYF.

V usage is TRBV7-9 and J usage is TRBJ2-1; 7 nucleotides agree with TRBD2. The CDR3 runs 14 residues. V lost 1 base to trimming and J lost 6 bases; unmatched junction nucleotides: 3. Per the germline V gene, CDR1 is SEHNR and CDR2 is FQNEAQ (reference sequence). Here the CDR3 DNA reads TGTGCCAGCAGCTTAGGAGCGGGGTTCAATGAGCAGTTCTTC. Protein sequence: CASSLGAGFNEQFF.

The CDR3, as DNA: TGCAGCTCGGTAGGAGACACAGGTTTTATTGAGCAGTTCTTC. Translated: CSSVGDTGFIEQFF. This chain links TRBV29-1 with TRBJ2-1; tentatively, D is TRBD1 (5 bases). V was shortened by 8 bases and J by 9 bases, with 23 bases between the two germline ends. The CDR3 is 14 residues long. CDR1 is SQVTM and CDR2 is ANQGSEA in the germline V gene.

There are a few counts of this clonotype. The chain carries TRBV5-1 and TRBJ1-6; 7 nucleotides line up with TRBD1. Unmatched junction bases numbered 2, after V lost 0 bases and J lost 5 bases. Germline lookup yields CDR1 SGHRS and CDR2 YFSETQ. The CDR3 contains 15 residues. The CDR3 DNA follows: TGCGCCAGCAGCTTGGCAGGGGGGGATAATTCACCCCTCCACTTT. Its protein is CASSLAGGDNSPLHF. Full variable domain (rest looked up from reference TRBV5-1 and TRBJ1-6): KAGVTQTPRYLIKTRGQQVTLSCSPISGHRSVSWYQQTPGQGLQFLFEYFSETQRNKGNFPGRFSGRQFSNSRSEMNVSTLELGDSALYLCASSLAGGDNSPLHFGNGTRLTVT.

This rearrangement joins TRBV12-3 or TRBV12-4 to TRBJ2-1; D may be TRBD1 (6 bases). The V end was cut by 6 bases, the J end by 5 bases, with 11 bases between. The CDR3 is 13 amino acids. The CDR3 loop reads CASSDRRNNEQFF. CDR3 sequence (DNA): TGTGCCAGCAGCGACAGGCGAAACAATGAGCAGTTCTTC.

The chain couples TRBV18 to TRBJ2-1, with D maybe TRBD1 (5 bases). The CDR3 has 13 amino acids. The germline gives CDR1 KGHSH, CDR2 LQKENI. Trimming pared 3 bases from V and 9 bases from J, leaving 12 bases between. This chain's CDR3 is CASSPQRGLEQFF. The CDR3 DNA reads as TGTGCCAGCTCACCCCAAAGGGGCCTTGAGCAGTTCTTC.

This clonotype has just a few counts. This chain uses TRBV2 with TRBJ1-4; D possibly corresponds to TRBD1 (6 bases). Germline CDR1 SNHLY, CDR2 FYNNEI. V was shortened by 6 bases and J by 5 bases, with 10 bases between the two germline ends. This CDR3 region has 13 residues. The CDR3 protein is CASRGTRNEKLFF. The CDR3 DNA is TGTGCCAGCAGGGGGACAAGGAATGAAAAACTGTTTTTT.

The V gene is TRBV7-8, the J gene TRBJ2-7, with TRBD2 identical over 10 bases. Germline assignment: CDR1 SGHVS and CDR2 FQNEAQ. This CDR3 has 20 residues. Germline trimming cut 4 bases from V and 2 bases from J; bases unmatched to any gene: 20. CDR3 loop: CASSSTRFIRLAGVAYEQYF. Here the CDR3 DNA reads TGTGCCAGCAGCTCAACGAGGTTTATCCGGCTAGCGGGGGTAGCCTACGAGCAGTACTTC.

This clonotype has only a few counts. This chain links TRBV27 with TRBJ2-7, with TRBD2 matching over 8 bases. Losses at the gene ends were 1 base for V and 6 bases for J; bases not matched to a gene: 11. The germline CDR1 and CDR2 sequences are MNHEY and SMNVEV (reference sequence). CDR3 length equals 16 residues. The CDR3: CASSLLLGAGDGEQYF. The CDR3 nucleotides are TGTGCCAGCAGTTTATTACTGGGAGCGGGAGATGGCGAGCAGTACTTC.

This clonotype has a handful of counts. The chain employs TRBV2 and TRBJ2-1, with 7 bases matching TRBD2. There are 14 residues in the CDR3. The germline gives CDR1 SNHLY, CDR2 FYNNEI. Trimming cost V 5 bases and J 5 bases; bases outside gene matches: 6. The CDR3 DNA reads TGTGCCAGCAGTCCGGGGACTAACAACAATGAGCAGTTCTTC. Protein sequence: CASSPGTNNNEQFF.